This is a list of T cell receptor beta chains from one sample in a study of T cells after yellow fever vaccination. A single record per CDR3 protein comes from TCRdb applying MiXCR to the 5' RACE reads. The data hold about 340,000 distinct CDR3 sequences, with approximately 9% observed a single time. Material: PBMCs, obtained on the day of the first yellow fever vaccination. Receptors originate from a young man who received the YFV17D yellow fever vaccine. CDR3s include the opening cysteine and the closing phenylalanine or tryptophan. The order of the fields is J gene, V gene, D gene, clone size, CDR3 DNA, CDR3 protein. D genes are given only for firm matches. The listing skips clone size in some rows; elsewhere it reads once, few, many or a size class.

TRBJ1-2	TRBV29-1	-	few	TGCAGCGTTGAAGATCGGGGGACTAACTATGGCTACACCTTC	CSVEDRGTNYGYTF
TRBJ2-1	TRBV4-3	-	-	TGCGCCAGCAGCCCGGAGAGGAGCTCCTACAATGAGCAGTTCTTC	CASSPERSSYNEQFF
TRBJ2-7	TRBV6-1	-	-	TGTGCCAGCACTCAGGGGGGGGCGGGCGAGCAGTACTTC	CASTQGGAGEQYF
TRBJ1-5	TRBV7-2	TRBD1	-	TGTGCCAGCAGCTTCGGGACAGGGTACAATCAGCCCCAGCATTTT	CASSFGTGYNQPQHF
TRBJ2-5	TRBV27	-	-	TGTGCCAGCAGGTCTCAGCCCCAAGAGACCCAGTACTTC	CASRSQPQETQYF
TRBJ2-3	TRBV20-1	-	few	TGCAGTGCCTCGCAGCCGGGGGCCAGGACAGATACGCAGTATTTT	CSASQPGARTDTQYF
TRBJ1-5	TRBV5-1	-	many	TGCGCCAGCAGCTTAGGGCCAGGTGAGCCCCAGCATTTT	CASSLGPGEPQHF
TRBJ2-5	TRBV18	-	few	TGTGCCAGCTCACCACCGGGGTTTCGGGAGACCCAGTACTTC	CASSPPGFRETQYF
TRBJ2-1	TRBV12-3/TRBV12-4	-	many	TGTGCCAGCAGTTTCGGCGGGGTGATAGATGAGCAGTTCTTC	CASSFGGVIDEQFF
TRBJ2-2	TRBV19	TRBD2	few	TGTGCCAGTAGTGGAAGACTAGCGGGAACCGGGGAGCTGTTTTTT	CASSGRLAGTGELFF
TRBJ1-2	TRBV6-5	-	few	TGTGCCAGCAGTTACTCCCTCCCCCAGGGAAACTATGGCTACACCTTC	CASSYSLPQGNYGYTF
TRBJ1-2	TRBV12-3/TRBV12-4	-	-	TGTGCCAGCAGCTACATTACTAACTATGGCTACACCTTC	CASSYITNYGYTF
TRBJ1-6	TRBV12-3/TRBV12-4	-	few	TGTGCCAGCAGTATACGAACCTTAGGACAGCTGGCTTCAACTTCACCCCTCCACTTT	CASSIRTLGQLASTSPLHF
TRBJ2-3	TRBV24-1	-	-	TGTGCCACCAGTGATGGGGCCACAGATACGCAGTATTTT	CATSDGATDTQYF
TRBJ2-7	TRBV18	TRBD1	few	TGTGCCAGCTCACAGGGACAGGGGACGGGGGAGCAGTACTTC	CASSQGQGTGEQYF
TRBJ1-1	TRBV20-1	-	few	TGCAGTGCTAGAAGGGATCCAGCGAACACTGAAGCTTTCTTT	CSARRDPANTEAFF
TRBJ1-2	TRBV7-6	-	few	TGTGCCAGCAGCCCCGGGGGGGTAGCTAACTATGGCTACACCTTC	CASSPGGVANYGYTF
TRBJ2-7	TRBV5-1	TRBD1	few	TGCGCCAGCAGTCAACCGGGACAGGGGAACAACGAGCAGTACTTC	CASSQPGQGNNEQYF
TRBJ2-3	TRBV4-2	TRBD2	-	TGTGCCAGCAGCCAAACCAGCGGGGAAAGCACAGATACGCAGTATTTT	CASSQTSGESTDTQYF
TRBJ2-3	TRBV12-3/TRBV12-4	-	few	TGTGCCAGCATGGGAGACTCCGATACGCAGTATTTT	CASMGDSDTQYF
TRBJ2-6	TRBV6-2/TRBV6-3	-	-	TGTGCCAGCAACCGACAGGTCTCTGGGGCCAACGTCCTGACTTTC	CASNRQVSGANVLTF
TRBJ1-2	TRBV12-3/TRBV12-4	-	-	TGTGCCAGCAGTTTGGGCCGAAGATGGGGGGGACCGTTCTATGGCTACACCTTC	CASSLGRRWGGPFYGYTF
TRBJ2-1	TRBV15	-	many	TGTGCCACCAGCAAGGGGGAGTTCTACAATGAGCAGTTCTTC	CATSKGEFYNEQFF
TRBJ1-2	TRBV20-1	-	few	TGCAGTGCTAGAAAGGTGCGCGGCTACACCTTC	CSARKVRGYTF
TRBJ2-1	TRBV18	TRBD2	many	TGTGCCAGCTCACCTCGCCTGAGGGTAGCGGGGACGTTGTGGTACAATGAGCAGTTCTTC	CASSPRLRVAGTLWYNEQFF
TRBJ2-5	TRBV28	TRBD2	few	TGTGCCAGCAGCGACGCCCTAGCGGGGTCTGAGACCCAGTACTTC	CASSDALAGSETQYF
TRBJ2-3	TRBV29-1	-	-	TGCAGCTCGGAGGGGTTCCTCACAGATACGCAGTATTTT	CSSEGFLTDTQYF
TRBJ2-3	TRBV29-1	TRBD1	-	TGCAGCGTCTGCCTCGGGTCCAGGGGACAGGGCACAGATACGCAGTATTTT	CSVCLGSRGQGTDTQYF
TRBJ1-1	TRBV20-1	-	few	TGCAGTGCTAGAGGCCAGGTGAACACTGAAGCTTTCTTT	CSARGQVNTEAFF
TRBJ2-7	TRBV20-1	-	-	TGCAGTGCTAGAGAGGAAGCCTACGAGCAGTACTTC	CSAREEAYEQYF
TRBJ1-2	TRBV10-3	-	-	TGTGCCATCACTACAGGGATCAGGACGGATCAGGACTATGGCTACACCTTC	CAITTGIRTDQDYGYTF